This TCR beta chain is drawn from a study of T-cell memory formation after mild COVID-19. At the level of the study: TCR clusters were mostly donor specific. Overall study findings and caveats: Nothing confirmed that second-wave clones peaking on day 37 were specific for SARS-CoV-2. In pre-infection memory, a portion of responding clones appeared, which suggested that cross-reactive memory joined. CD8+ contracting clones occupied EMRA, while CD4+ ones occupied mainly CM and EM.

J was trimmed by 3 bases and V by 7 bases; bases with no gene match: 8. The CDR3 runs 14 residues. Germline V lookup: CDR1 SGHRS, CDR2 YFSETQ. About this clonotype: Its specificity is not known.

TCRdb used MiXCR to reprocess the 5' RACE reads, holding one entry per CDR3 protein. The sample yields 110,000 or so distinct CDR3 sequences, 20% to 25% seen once. This clonotype originated in a young man who had mild COVID-19 (a few samples of this study predate the infection). Cell type and time point are not known. The chain uses TRBV5-1 and TRBJ2-3, with TRBD1 identical over 7 bases. Specimen: PBMCs or a T cell subset sorted from them (not recorded which). DNA for the CDR3: TGCGCCAGCGGTCAACAGGGGTGGACAGATACGCAGTATTTT. Translation gives CASGQQGWTDTQYF.